A selection of T cell receptor beta chains follows, all from one sample in a study of T cell repertoires in cytomegalovirus infection. TCRdb analysed the reads with MiXCR anew, one entry per CDR3 protein. The table lists about 570,000 distinct CDR3 sequences, roughly 43% of them singletons. No antigen has been identified for these receptors. The material sequenced was cultured PBMCs, taken from culture after CMV antigen stimulation. These receptor sequences come from a human donor in good health (CMV status not recorded). Some clones in this sample may be carry-over from other donors' samples. CDR3s include the opening cysteine and the closing phenylalanine or tryptophan. A D gene is named only where the DNA matches it firmly. Expanded clones get a size class; other rows say once, few or many, or leave the size out.

CDR3 | DNA | J | D | size | V
CASRPDPETQYF | TGTGCCAGCAGACCGGATCCGGAGACCCAGTACTTC | TRBJ2-5 | NA | NA | TRBV6-2/TRBV6-3
CASSSRSGGADSPLHF | TGTGCCAGCAGCTCCCGGAGTGGGGGGGCTGATTCACCCCTCCACTTT | TRBJ1-6 | NA | few | TRBV7-9
CASKAMGAGSHEQYF | TGTGCCAGCAAGGCTATGGGTGCGGGGTCCCACGAGCAGTACTTC | TRBJ2-7 | NA | NA | TRBV6-1
CASSPPGLAGGREQFF | TGTGCCAGCAGCCCCCCGGGACTAGCGGGGGGGAGGGAGCAGTTCTTC | TRBJ2-1 | TRBD2 | few | TRBV7-2
CSARPGGGFVYEQYF | TGCAGTGCCAGACCTGGTGGGGGGTTCGTCTACGAGCAGTACTTC | TRBJ2-7 | NA | NA | TRBV20-1
CASSEVVTTVGKLFF | TGTGCCAGCAGTGAAGTTGTGACAACGGTCGGAAAACTGTTTTTT | TRBJ1-4 | NA | NA | TRBV2
CASSLAPGGARDEQYF | TGTGCCAGCAGCTTAGCACCCGGGGGCGCCAGGGACGAGCAGTACTTC | TRBJ2-7 | NA | few | TRBV7-8
CASSQAPRGSGELFF | TGCGCCAGCAGCCAAGCCCCCCGCGGGAGTGGGGAGCTGTTTTTT | TRBJ2-2 | TRBD2 | NA | TRBV4-3
CASSFGIGQPQHF | TGTGCCAGCAGTTTCGGGATCGGTCAGCCCCAGCATTTT | TRBJ1-5 | NA | few | TRBV12-3/TRBV12-4
CASRKLAGVEQFF | TGTGCCAGCAGGAAATTAGCGGGCGTCGAGCAGTTCTTC | TRBJ2-1 | TRBD2 | NA | TRBV2
CASSQPRVAGELFF | TGTGCCAGCAGCCAACCTAGGGTGGCCGGGGAGCTGTTTTTT | TRBJ2-2 | NA | NA | TRBV4-2
CASSVHLGGGPSSGELFF | TGTGCCAGCAGCGTCCACCTGGGGGGGGGCCCCTCTAGCGGGGAGCTGTTTTTT | TRBJ2-2 | NA | NA | TRBV7-2
CASSQELPNYGYTF | TGCGCCAGCAGCCAAGAGCTCCCTAACTATGGCTACACCTTC | TRBJ1-2 | NA | NA | TRBV4-1
CASRGLAGAYGELFF | TGTGCCAGCAGGGGACTAGCGGGAGCATACGGGGAGCTGTTTTTT | TRBJ2-2 | TRBD2 | NA | TRBV5-6
CSARDQREGTGELFF | TGCAGTGCTAGAGACCAGCGGGAGGGCACCGGGGAGCTGTTTTTT | TRBJ2-2 | TRBD2 | NA | TRBV20-1
CASSPIGTGYGYTF | TGCGCCAGCAGCCCAATTGGGACAGGCTATGGCTACACCTTC | TRBJ1-2 | TRBD1 | NA | TRBV4-1
CASSQTVGARDQPQHF | TGCGCCAGCAGCCAGACAGTGGGGGCTAGGGATCAGCCCCAGCATTTT | TRBJ1-5 | NA | NA | TRBV4-3
CASSDRPYQETQYF | TGTGCCAGCAGCGACAGACCATACCAAGAGACCCAGTACTTC | TRBJ2-5 | NA | once | TRBV12-3/TRBV12-4
CASSQVGGFSTEAFF | TGTGCCAGCAGCCAAGTGGGAGGGTTCAGCACTGAAGCTTTCTTT | TRBJ1-1 | NA | NA | TRBV14
CATFQVAGGNYNEQFF | TGTGCCACCTTTCAGGTAGCGGGAGGCAACTACAATGAGCAGTTCTTC | TRBJ2-1 | TRBD2 | NA | TRBV24-1
CASSPWGEANNEQFF | TGTGCCAGCAGCCCTTGGGGGGAGGCCAACAATGAGCAGTTCTTC | TRBJ2-1 | NA | many | TRBV7-2
CASSSKVAGVGDTQYF | TGTGCCAGCTCGTCCAAGGTAGCGGGAGTTGGAGATACGCAGTATTTT | TRBJ2-3 | TRBD2 | NA | TRBV18
CASRGGSGRSREQYF | TGTGCCAGCAGGGGGGGATCCGGGCGATCCAGAGAGCAGTACTTC | TRBJ2-7 | NA | once | TRBV27
CASRAGGMYNEQFF | TGTGCCAGCAGAGCGGGGGGCATGTACAATGAGCAGTTCTTC | TRBJ2-1 | TRBD2 | few | TRBV7-2
CASSQREGQLNTEAFF | TGTGCCAGCAGCCAGCGCGAGGGCCAACTCAACACTGAAGCTTTCTTT | TRBJ1-1 | NA | NA | TRBV7-9
CASSPTGGIYEQYF | TGTGCCAGCAGTCCGACAGGGGGAATCTACGAGCAGTACTTC | TRBJ2-7 | TRBD1 | NA | TRBV6-5
CASSLPPGRQSSGNTIYF | TGTGCCAGCAGCTTACCTCCGGGACGGCAGAGCTCTGGAAACACCATATATTTT | TRBJ1-3 | NA | NA | TRBV7-6
CASSPDRGSTEAFF | TGTGCCAGCAGCCCCGACAGGGGGAGCACTGAAGCTTTCTTT | TRBJ1-1 | TRBD1 | few | TRBV7-2
CASSGDFLAGGVSYEQYF | TGTGCCAGCAGCGGAGATTTTTTAGCGGGAGGGGTCTCCTACGAGCAGTACTTC | TRBJ2-7 | TRBD2 | many | TRBV7-2
CASSLLSSPNEKLFF | TGTGCCAGCAGTTTATTGTCCTCGCCTAATGAAAAACTGTTTTTT | TRBJ1-4 | NA | NA | TRBV12-3/TRBV12-4
CASKQGYTEAFF | TGTGCCAGCAAACAGGGGTACACTGAAGCTTTCTTT | TRBJ1-1 | TRBD1 | NA | TRBV6-2/TRBV6-3
CGGRSGGANVLTF | TGTGGCGGGAGGTCTGGTGGGGCCAACGTCCTGACTTTC | TRBJ2-6 | TRBD2 | NA | TRBV20-1
CASSHGREQFF | TGTGCCAGCAGCCACGGGAGGGAGCAGTTCTTC | TRBJ2-1 | TRBD2 | NA | TRBV7-9
CASSSRTSGRPDSTYNEQFF | TGTGCCAGTAGTTCTCGGACTAGCGGGAGGCCCGATAGCACCTACAATGAGCAGTTCTTC | TRBJ2-1 | TRBD2 | NA | TRBV19
CASSIRGESNQPQHF | TGTGCCAGTAGTATACGGGGGGAATCAAATCAGCCCCAGCATTTT | TRBJ1-5 | NA | NA | TRBV19
CASSQDRDRGTQKLFF | TGCGCCAGCAGCCAAGATCGGGACAGGGGGACGCAAAAACTGTTTTTT | TRBJ1-4 | TRBD1 | few | TRBV4-1
CASSKREEQETQYF | TGTGCCAGCAGTAAACGGGAGGAACAAGAGACCCAGTACTTC | TRBJ2-5 | TRBD2 | NA | TRBV6-2/TRBV6-3
CASSDPHSGAPDTQYF | TGTGCCAGCAGCGATCCCCATAGCGGGGCGCCAGATACGCAGTATTTT | TRBJ2-3 | TRBD2 | few | TRBV6-6